Listed below are T cell receptor beta chains from one sample, sequenced in a study of shared clonotypes between healthy human individuals. TCRdb's table, derived via immunoSEQ multiplex PCR, lists solely in-frame clones and lacks some. The sample contains over a million clones, roughly 96% of which appear only once. Sequencing used naive CD4+ T cells sorted from blood. All receptors derive from a man aged 25 to 40 in good health. CDR3s include the opening cysteine and the closing phenylalanine or tryptophan. Each record gives: J gene, V gene, CDR3 protein.

TRBJ1-1	TRBV9	CASSVGGTGQNEAFF
TRBJ2-1	TRBV7-8	CASNVDRGKFEEQFF
TRBJ1-5	TRBV18	CASSPPGSRQPQHF
TRBJ2-3	TRBV5-1	CASSSSGIYTDTQYF
TRBJ2-7	TRBV5-4	CASSPGLAGGPRQYF
TRBJ1-2	TRBV7-2	CASSALNYGYTF
TRBJ2-1	TRBV7-6	CASSLRDLYNEQFF
TRBJ2-1	TRBV5-4	CASSPGSGYGEQFF
TRBJ2-7	TRBV25-1	CASRGVDNYEQYF
TRBJ2-1	TRBV5-4	CASRAGTGENEQFF
TRBJ1-5	TRBV5-3	CARSPRRSGGNQPQHF
TRBJ2-1	TRBV4-3	CASSQDWREVSYNEQFF
TRBJ2-1	TRBV6-5	CASSYVQNNEQFF
TRBJ2-3	TRBV10-2	CASGGLAYTDTQYF
TRBJ2-4	TRBV10-3	CATILGQAKNIQYF
TRBJ1-5	TRBV5-1	CASSLDGQGPNQPQHF
TRBJ2-5	TRBV4-1	CASSQENRGWETQYF
TRBJ2-1	TRBV6-1	CASSEEATRIHNEQFF
TRBJ2-3	TRBV10-1	CASASADTQYF
TRBJ2-1	TRBV7-3	CASSSGYNEQFF
TRBJ2-1	TRBV10-3	CAISNGQGGYNEQFF
TRBJ1-2	TRBV14	CASRPQGRGYGYTF
TRBJ2-1	TRBV19	CASSASSTVNEQFF
TRBJ1-5	TRBV9	CASSVGGFGRDQPQHF
TRBJ2-1	TRBV5-6	CASSLVAREGGNEQFF
TRBJ2-4	TRBV6-5	CASSPGLPAKNIQYF
TRBJ2-7	TRBV28	CASSSITAGGQYF
TRBJ2-3	TRBV7-6	CASSLGPVAGTDTQYF
TRBJ1-5	TRBV13	CASSSGGNNQPQHF
TRBJ2-3	TRBV4-2	CASSQDLAGGRLSQYF
TRBJ2-3	TRBV2	CASGRGDTQYF
TRBJ1-5	TRBV7-2	CASSLTGGNQPQHF
TRBJ2-7	TRBV7-9	CASSPLSGRAGYEQYF
TRBJ2-3	TRBV7-9	CASSSLAEDTDTQYF
TRBJ2-2	TRBV10-2	CASSDTHTRELFF
TRBJ1-5	TRBV9	CASSVDGEQPQHF
TRBJ2-2	TRBV5-4	CASSNPPYAGGPGELFF
TRBJ2-2	TRBV19	CASSISRPKNTGELFF
TRBJ1-1	TRBV28	CASRPLGAENTEAFF
TRBJ2-2	TRBV2	CASRGGLAPTGELFF
TRBJ2-7	TRBV28	CASSFLDGASYEQYF
TRBJ2-1	TRBV30	CAWKTAGGLNEQFF
TRBJ2-3	TRBV19	CASSIAGTLRDTQYF
TRBJ2-1	TRBV18	CASSPLAGEGEQFF
TRBJ2-1	TRBV6-4	CAGTSGRFAYNEQFF
TRBJ2-1	TRBV7-6	CASSLLQGVEQFF
TRBJ2-7	TRBV9	CASSVGLAETTSKDF
TRBJ2-7	TRBV28	CASSSRDRAAYEQYF